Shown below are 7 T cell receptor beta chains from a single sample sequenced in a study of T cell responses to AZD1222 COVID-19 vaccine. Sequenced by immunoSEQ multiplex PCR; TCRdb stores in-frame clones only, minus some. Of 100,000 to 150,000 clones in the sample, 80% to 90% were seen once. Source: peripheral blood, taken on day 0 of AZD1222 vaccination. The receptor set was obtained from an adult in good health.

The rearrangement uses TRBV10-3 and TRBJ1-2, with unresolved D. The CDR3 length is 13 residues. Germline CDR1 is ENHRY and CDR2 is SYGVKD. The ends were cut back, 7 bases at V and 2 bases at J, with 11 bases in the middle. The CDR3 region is CAIKPAGNYGYTF. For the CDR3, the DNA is TGTGCCATCAAGCCGGCGGGGAACTATGGCTACACCTTC.

The CDR3 coding sequence is TGTGCCAGCAGCGCCTGGCTGCAATCTGGCTACACCTTC. Translated, it gives CASSAWLQSGYTF. The chain joins TRBV9 to TRBJ1-2, with no clear D. Trimming removed 3 bases at V and 7 bases at J, with 13 bases between. Germline assignment: CDR1 SGDLS and CDR2 YYNGEE. The CDR3 has 13 residues.

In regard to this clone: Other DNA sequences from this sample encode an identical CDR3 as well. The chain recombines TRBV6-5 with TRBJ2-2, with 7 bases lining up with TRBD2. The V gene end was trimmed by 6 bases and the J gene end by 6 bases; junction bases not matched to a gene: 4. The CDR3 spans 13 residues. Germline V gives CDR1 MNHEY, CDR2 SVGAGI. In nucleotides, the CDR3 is TGTGCCAGCAGGCTCGGACTAGCCGGGGAGCTGTTTTTT. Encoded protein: CASRLGLAGELFF.

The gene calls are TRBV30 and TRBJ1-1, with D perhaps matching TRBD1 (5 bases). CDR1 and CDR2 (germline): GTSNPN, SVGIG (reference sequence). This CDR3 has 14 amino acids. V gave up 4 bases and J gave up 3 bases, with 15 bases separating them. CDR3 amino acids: CAWTPLGEDTEAFF. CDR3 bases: TGTGCCTGGACCCCCTTGGGGGAGGACACTGAAGCTTTCTTT.

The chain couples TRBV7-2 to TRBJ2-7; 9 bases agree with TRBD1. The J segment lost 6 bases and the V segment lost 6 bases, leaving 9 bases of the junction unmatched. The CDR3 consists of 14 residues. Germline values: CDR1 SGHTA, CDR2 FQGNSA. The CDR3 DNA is TGTGCCAGCAGATGGGACAGGGATTTAGGCGAGCAGTACTTC. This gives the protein CASRWDRDLGEQYF.

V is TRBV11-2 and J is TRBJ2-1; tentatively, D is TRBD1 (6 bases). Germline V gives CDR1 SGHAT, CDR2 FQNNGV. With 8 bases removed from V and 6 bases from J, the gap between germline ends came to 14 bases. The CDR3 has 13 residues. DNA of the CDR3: TGTGCCAGCGCGACAGGTTACCGCAATGAGCAGTTCTTC. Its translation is CASATGYRNEQFF. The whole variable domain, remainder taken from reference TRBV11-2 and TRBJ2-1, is EAGVAQSPRYKIIEKRQSVAFWCNPISGHATLYWYQQILGQGPKLLIQFQNNGVVDDSQLPKDRFSAERLKGVDSTLKIQPAKLEDSAVYLCASATGYRNEQFFGPGTRLTVL.

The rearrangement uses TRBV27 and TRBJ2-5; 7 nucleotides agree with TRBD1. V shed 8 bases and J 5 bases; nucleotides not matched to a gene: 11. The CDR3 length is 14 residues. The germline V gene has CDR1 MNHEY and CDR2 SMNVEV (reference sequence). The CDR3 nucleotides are TGTGCCAGCGGGGACCGCACAGGGGATGAGACCCAGTACTTC. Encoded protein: CASGDRTGDETQYF.